The clone carrying this TCR beta chain showed up just a few times. As yet, its antigen is unknown. Scientists amplified the TCR beta CDR3 regions from RNA transcripts. HTBI-primed first-round RT-PCR preceded second-round multiplex PCR. TCRdb fed the multiplex PCR reads into MiXCR, producing one record per CDR3 protein. The data hold approximately 480,000 distinct CDR3 sequences, with approximately 14% observed a single time. The sample belongs to a study of Graves' ophthalmopathy and Graves' hyperthyroidism. Germline loops: CDR1 SGHRS, CDR2 YFSETQ. With V trimmed by 4 bases and J by 1 base, 8 bases remained unmatched. CDR3 size: 16 residues. Lactation, pregnancy, uncontrolled infections and other autoimmune diseases were all grounds for excluding patients. Study-wide points: This model predicted ophthalmopathy progression (sensitivity around 71%, specificity about 73%). In separating ophthalmopathy from stable hyperthyroidism, a 13-signature model achieved roughly 89% sensitivity and 70% to 83% specificity.

The sample consisted of blood. The receptor comes from a woman aged 25 to 45 with Graves' ophthalmopathy. This chain uses TRBV5-1 with TRBJ2-7; 10 bases line up with TRBD1. The CDR3 sequence: CASSLGGQGKSYEQYF. The CDR3, as DNA: TGCGCCAGCAGCCTCGGGGGACAGGGGAAATCCTACGAGCAGTACTTC.